A selection of T cell receptor beta chains follows, all from one sample in a study of blood T cell repertoires in COVID-19. The table came from immunoSEQ multiplex PCR; TCRdb's copy has only in-frame clones and leaves some out. The sample lists 140,000 to 150,000 clones; around 80% were seen once. The sample comprised peripheral blood. These receptor sequences come from a woman aged 60-70 years with acute or convalescent COVID-19. CDR3s include the opening cysteine and the closing phenylalanine or tryptophan.

V gene,CDR3 protein
TRBV19,CASSNTPGGLGYGYTF
TRBV24-1,CATSDLRGNTIYF
TRBV5-1,CASREGASYNSPLHF
TRBV7-3,CASSLSGSTDTQYF
TRBV12-5,CASGPSGLAGNYEQYF
TRBV3-1/TRBV3-2,CASSVGTSGRYEQYF
TRBV29-1,CSVEGQVSNYGYTF
TRBV5-1,CASSLGGGVPDTQYF
TRBV10-2,CASSIAGLAGVGTGELFF
TRBV2,CASSVRTESEAFF
TRBV10-2,CASNPGTYEQYF
TRBV28,CASSLLGTGYDYNSPLHF
TRBV19,CASSFDQGEETQYF
TRBV4-1,CASSQTNQGNGYTF
TRBV30,CAWSGQGNQPQHF
TRBV5-1,CASRPSGTPNTGELFF
TRBV27,CASSLLARDEQFF
TRBV29-1,CSVVRDLGTGELFF
TRBV27,CASGLWATSGGAFF
TRBV27,CASGGLTPNEQYF
TRBV5-4,CASSLQGSNQPQHF
TRBV27,CASSQRGRQPQHF